Listed below are T cell receptor beta chains from one sample, sequenced in a study of Graves' ophthalmopathy and Graves' hyperthyroidism. TCRdb used MiXCR to reprocess the multiplex PCR reads, holding one entry per CDR3 protein. The profile shows 240,000 or so distinct CDR3 sequences, approximately 42% of them singletons. The sample was peripheral blood. These receptors came from an adult man with Graves' ophthalmopathy. The CDR3 runs from the conserved cysteine through the conserved F or W. D genes are given only for firm matches. Size is stated for part of the rows, as once, few or many counts, or as a class when the clone is expanded.

j_gene,v_gene,abundance,d_gene,CDR3aa,CDR3nt
TRBJ1-2,TRBV20-1,few,TRBD1,CSAPDRGDYGYTF,TGCAGTGCTCCCGACAGGGGAGACTATGGCTACACCTTC
TRBJ1-5,TRBV19,few,.,CASTQGPGNQPQHF,TGTGCCAGTACCCAGGGACCGGGCAATCAGCCCCAGCATTTT
TRBJ2-7,TRBV10-3,.,.,CASRDTNGPYEQYF,TGTGCCTCCCGGGACACCAACGGCCCCTACGAGCAGTACTTC
TRBJ2-7,TRBV25-1,.,TRBD2,CASSDPGTSGTREQYF,TGTGCCAGCAGTGACCCCGGGACTAGCGGGACGCGGGAGCAGTACTTC
TRBJ1-2,TRBV5-1,.,TRBD1,CASSQTGQGARDSGYTF,TGCGCCAGCAGCCAGACCGGACAGGGGGCGCGGGATTCTGGCTACACCTTC
TRBJ2-7,TRBV7-2,few,TRBD2,CASSMGGLAGDPYEQYF,TGTGCCAGCAGCATGGGGGGACTAGCGGGGGATCCCTACGAGCAGTACTTC
TRBJ2-7,TRBV29-1,.,.,CSVGGYEQYF,TGCAGCGTGGGGGGCTACGAGCAGTACTTC
TRBJ1-4,TRBV25-1,.,TRBD1,CASSGDRGANEKLFF,TGTGCCAGCAGTGGTGACAGGGGGGCTAATGAAAAACTGTTTTTT
TRBJ1-1,TRBV15,many,.,CATRAQNTEAFF,TGTGCCACCAGGGCCCAGAACACTGAAGCTTTCTTT
TRBJ1-1,TRBV10-3,.,.,CASREGQNTEAFF,TGTGCCAGCCGGGAGGGTCAGAACACTGAAGCTTTCTTT
TRBJ2-7,TRBV7-9,.,.,CASSLTGTPSYEQYF,TGTGCCAGCAGCTTAACAGGGACACCCTCCTACGAGCAGTACTTC
TRBJ2-7,TRBV7-2,once,TRBD2,CASSLGVVAGVEQYF,TGTGCCAGCAGCTTAGGGGTCGTAGCGGGGGTCGAGCAGTACTTC
TRBJ1-2,TRBV29-1,few,.,CSVEGGGRYGYTF,TGCAGCGTTGAAGGGGGAGGGCGGTATGGCTACACCTTC
TRBJ2-7,TRBV7-2,.,.,CASSLARGDEQYF,TGTGCCAGCAGCTTAGCCAGGGGGGACGAGCAGTACTTC
TRBJ1-1,TRBV20-1,.,.,CSARNRVANTEAFF,TGCAGTGCTAGAAACAGGGTCGCGAACACTGAAGCTTTCTTT
TRBJ2-7,TRBV10-3,many,TRBD1,CAISGTGYEQYF,TGTGCCATTTCAGGGACAGGCTACGAGCAGTACTTC
TRBJ1-2,TRBV25-1,.,.,CASSEPRGYGYTF,TGTGCCAGCAGTGAACCCCGTGGCTATGGCTACACCTTC
TRBJ2-7,TRBV7-6,.,TRBD1,CASSLGTESTYEQYF,TGTGCCAGCAGCCTAGGGACAGAGTCGACCTACGAGCAGTACTTC
TRBJ1-4,TRBV7-8,few,TRBD1,CASSRQGREKLFF,TGTGCCAGCAGCAGACAGGGTCGTGAAAAACTGTTTTTT
TRBJ2-7,TRBV5-1,.,.,CASSLEASFYEQYF,TGCGCCAGCAGCTTGGAAGCCTCCTTCTACGAGCAGTACTTC
TRBJ2-2,TRBV5-8,.,.,CASSLDRQYGELFF,TGCGCCAGCAGCTTGGATCGACAGTACGGGGAGCTGTTTTTT
TRBJ2-7,TRBV7-9,.,TRBD2,CASSSRGLEGNEQYF,TGTGCCAGCAGCTCTCGGGGACTAGAGGGAAACGAGCAGTACTTC
TRBJ2-7,TRBV24-1,few,.,CATSEAGVGSRYEQYF,TGTGCCACCAGTGAGGCAGGGGTTGGTAGTCGCTACGAGCAGTACTTC
TRBJ2-7,TRBV10-2,.,.,CASSVRGLFHEQYF,TGCGCCAGCAGTGTACGGGGCTTGTTCCACGAGCAGTACTTC
TRBJ1-2,TRBV10-3,.,.,CASSPGRCYGYTF,TGTGCCAGCAGTCCTGGGAGGTGCTATGGCTACACCTTC
TRBJ1-2,TRBV9,.,.,CASSGAGYGYTF,TGTGCCAGCAGCGGGGCAGGCTATGGCTACACCTTC
TRBJ1-4,TRBV2,.,.,CASSEPQNEKLFF,TGTGCCAGCAGTGAACCCCAGAATGAAAAACTGTTTTTT
TRBJ2-3,TRBV12-3/TRBV12-4,once,TRBD2,CASSPSGVTDTQYF,TGTGCCAGCAGTCCTAGCGGGGTCACAGATACGCAGTATTTT
TRBJ1-1,TRBV29-1,many,.,CSVEDIRASGKEAFF,TGCAGCGTTGAAGATATTAGGGCCAGTGGCAAGGAAGCTTTCTTT
TRBJ1-2,TRBV3-1,few,.,CASSPGVVGYGYTF,TGTGCCAGCAGCCCGGGGGTCGTTGGCTATGGCTACACCTTC
TRBJ1-2,TRBV10-3,.,.,CAISESIQGRGYTF,TGTGCCATCAGTGAGTCGATTCAGGGTAGAGGCTACACCTTC
TRBJ2-7,TRBV9,.,TRBD2,CASSVASGNSYEQYF,TGTGCCAGCAGCGTAGCCAGCGGGAATAGCTACGAGCAGTACTTC
TRBJ2-1,TRBV12-3/TRBV12-4,.,.,CASSFEVQFF,TGTGCCAGCAGTTTCGAGGTTCAGTTCTTC
TRBJ1-2,TRBV7-8,many,.,CASSLAGAALVGGYTF,TGTGCCAGCAGCTTAGCAGGGGCAGCCCTGGTGGGTGGCTACACCTTC
TRBJ1-1,TRBV5-8,.,.,CASSLVEGTGTEAFF,TGTGCCAGCAGCTTGGTTGAGGGGACGGGAACTGAAGCTTTCTTT
TRBJ2-7,TRBV29-1,.,.,CSVEDTGEDEQYF,TGCAGCGTTGAAGATACAGGGGAGGACGAGCAGTACTTC
TRBJ2-5,TRBV24-1,few,TRBD1,CATSDSWTGETQYF,TGTGCCACCAGTGATTCTTGGACAGGGGAGACCCAGTACTTC
TRBJ2-5,TRBV10-3,.,TRBD2,CASSYPTSGGEETQYF,TGTGCCAGCAGTTACCCGACTAGCGGGGGAGAGGAGACCCAGTACTTC
TRBJ1-1,TRBV5-1,.,.,CASSLAGRTEAFF,TGCGCCAGCAGCTTGGCAGGGAGGACTGAAGCTTTCTTT
TRBJ1-1,TRBV7-9,.,TRBD1,CASSSGTVSTEAFF,TGTGCCAGCAGCTCCGGGACAGTGAGCACTGAAGCTTTCTTT